These 24 T cell receptor beta chains were all obtained from the same sample, sequenced in a study of T cells in Graves' hyperthyroidism and ophthalmopathy. Amplification targeted TCR beta CDR3 regions from RNA transcripts. Using the HTBI primer set, a first-round RT-PCR was run on the TCR CDR3. TCRdb fed the multiplex PCR reads into MiXCR, producing one record per CDR3 protein. The sample lists fewer than 350,000 distinct CDR3 sequences, 18% seen once, with around 50% in the top ten. Sequencing was carried out using blood. The receptors were sampled from a woman between 45 and 65 years old with Graves' hyperthyroidism.

The V call is TRBV5-1, the J call TRBJ2-2, with TRBD2 identical over 12 bases. CDR1 is SGHRS and CDR2 is YFSETQ in the germline V gene. This CDR3 region has 16 residues. J was trimmed by 6 bases and V by 2 bases; bases with no gene match: 5. The CDR3 spells CASSLLTSGSAGELFF. In DNA form, the CDR3 reads TGCGCCAGCAGCTTACTGACTAGCGGGAGTGCCGGGGAGCTGTTTTTT.

This clonotype showed up many times. V is TRBV6-5 and J is TRBJ1-6; 7 nucleotides line up with TRBD1. Per the germline V gene, CDR1 is MNHEY and CDR2 is SVGAGI. With V trimmed by 2 bases and J by 8 bases, 6 bases remained unmatched. This CDR3 region has 15 residues. CDR3 coding DNA: TGTGCCAGCAGTTACGAGTCAGGGGGAGATTCACCCCTCCACTTT. The encoded protein is CASSYESGGDSPLHF.

The chain couples TRBV19 to TRBJ2-3; D unresolved. The CDR3 extends over 14 amino acids. CDR1 and CDR2 (germline): LNHDA, SQIVND (reference sequence). V lost 3 bases to trimming and J lost 2 bases, with 9 bases between them. CDR3 in DNA: TGTGCCAGTAGTATTGGGCACACCACAGATACGCAGTATTTT. Translated: CASSIGHTTDTQYF.

This clonotype was picked up many times. The chain combines TRBV11-3 with TRBJ2-3; D is uncertain. Germline lookup yields CDR1 SGHNT and CDR2 YENEEA. Trimming cost V 5 bases and J 6 bases, with 12 bases left between them. The CDR3 totals 13 residues. The CDR3 loop is CASSPTPMDTQYF. The CDR3, as DNA: TGTGCCAGCAGCCCAACCCCCATGGATACGCAGTATTTT. The full variable domain, its missing parts supplied by reference TRBV11-3 and TRBJ2-3, is EAGVVQSPRYKIIEKKQPVAFWCNPISGHNTLYWYLQNLGQGPELLIRYENEEAVDDSQLPKDRFSAERLKGVDSTLKIQPAELGDSAVYLCASSPTPMDTQYFGPGTRLTVL.

This chain uses TRBV12-3 or TRBV12-4 with TRBJ2-5; D is ambiguous. This CDR3 is 13 amino acids long. Trimming took 2 bases from V and 4 from J, leaving 8 bases between them. This CDR3 reads CASSLNSRETQYF. The CDR3 nucleotides are TGTGCCAGCAGTTTAAACAGCCGAGAGACCCAGTACTTC.

There are many counts of this clonotype. The J gene is TRBJ2-7, the V gene TRBV28; a weak D match, TRBD1 (5 bases). This CDR3 is 13 amino acids long. Trimming stripped 3 bases from V and 5 bases from J, with 11 bases between. CDR1 MDHEN and CDR2 SYDVKM come from the germline V gene. CDR3 bases: TGTGCCAGCAGTTTTGCAGGGTCCCACGAGCAGTACTTC. Amino acids: CASSFAGSHEQYF.

There are many counts of this clonotype. The V gene is TRBV3-1, the J gene TRBJ2-2; D is unresolved. Germline CDR1 and CDR2: LGHDT and YNNKEL (reference sequence). This CDR3 spans 14 amino acids. Trimming took off 6 bases at V and 2 bases at J, with 10 bases between the two ends. The CDR3 sequence is CASSPLSNTGELFF. CDR3 nucleotides: TGTGCCAGCAGTCCACTATCCAACACCGGGGAGCTGTTTTTT.

J is TRBJ1-4 and V is TRBV7-8, with TRBD1 as a possible D gene (5 bases). Trimming left V 1 base short and J 11 bases short, with 8 bases between. Germline V gives CDR1 SGHVS, CDR2 FQNEAQ. The CDR3 runs 12 residues. CDR3 sequence (DNA): TGTGCCAGCAGCTTAGGGGACTCCAAACTGTTTTTT. The encoded protein is CASSLGDSKLFF.

Comment on this clonotype: One end of the junction does not line up with germline, which may come from a read error. The chain joins TRBV7-7 to TRBJ2-5, with 10 bases matching TRBD2. This CDR3 is 14 amino acids long. The germline gives CDR1 SSHAT, CDR2 FNYEAQ (reference sequence). CDR3 DNA sequence: TGTGCTAGCAGTACGGGACTAGCGAGAGAGACCCAGTACTTC. This codes for CASSTGLARETQYF.

This chain links TRBV11-2 with TRBJ1-6, with 8 bases lining up with TRBD1. Germline V lookup: CDR1 SGHAT, CDR2 FQNNGV. With 2 bases clipped from V and 4 bases from J, the junction kept 7 bases outside the gene matches. This CDR3 comprises 17 residues. CDR3 sequence: CASSLIQGAKYNSPLHF. In DNA form, the CDR3 reads TGTGCCAGCAGCTTAATCCAGGGGGCCAAATATAATTCACCCCTCCACTTT.

A word on this clonotype: A junction boundary mismatches the germline segment, possibly from a read error. The rearrangement joins TRBV27 to TRBJ2-3; 8 bases map to TRBD2. Germline CDR1 is MNHEY and CDR2 is SMNVEV (reference sequence). The CDR3 has 16 amino acids. CDR3 nucleotides: TGTGCCAGCAGTTTGGGGAGCGGGGGAGTCACAGATACGCAGTGTTTT. Translation gives CASSLGSGGVTDTQCF.

J is TRBJ2-1 and V is TRBV5-1; TRBD2 matches 11 bases. The CDR3 is 18 amino acids. Germline CDR1 reads SGHRS; CDR2 reads YFSETQ. With V trimmed by 4 bases and J by 6 bases, 15 bases remained unmatched. CDR3 residues: CASSLLEGSSGRINEQFF. For the CDR3, the DNA is TGCGCCAGCAGCCTGCTGGAAGGGTCTAGCGGGAGGATCAATGAGCAGTTCTTC.

In this sample, this clonotype turned up many times. The chain joins TRBV18 to TRBJ1-1, with D maybe TRBD1 (5 bases). Germline loops: CDR1 KGHSH, CDR2 LQKENI. This CDR3 contains 13 residues. The ends were cut back, 6 bases at V and 6 bases at J, with 14 bases in the middle. CDR3 protein: CASSPGRGAEAFF. The CDR3 nucleotides are TGTGCCAGCTCGCCGGGACGCGGGGCTGAAGCTTTCTTT. The full variable domain, its missing parts supplied by reference TRBV18 and TRBJ1-1, is NAGVMQNPRHLVRRRGQEARLRCSPMKGHSHVYWYRQLPEEGLKFMVYLQKENIIDESGMPKERFSAEFPKEGPSILRIQQVVRGDSAAYFCASSPGRGAEAFFGQGTRLTVV.

This clonotype was detected only a few times. Here the CDR3 reads CASSLAEFTDTQYF. The CDR3 coding sequence is TGCGCCAGCAGCTTGGCCGAGTTTACAGATACGCAGTATTTT. V is TRBV5-1 and J is TRBJ2-3, with D uncertain. With 0 bases removed from V and 3 bases from J, the gap between germline ends came to 8 bases. The CDR3 has 14 residues. Germline values: CDR1 SGHRS, CDR2 YFSETQ.

This clonotype was seen many times. The CDR3 DNA is TGTGCCAGCTGCCCTTCGAGCGGGGGCGGAGAGGTGCAGTTCTTC. Its translation is CASCPSSGGGEVQFF. The chain has TRBV12-3 or TRBV12-4 and TRBJ2-1, with 8 bases identical to TRBD2. V lost 8 bases, J lost 12 bases, and 18 bases stayed unmatched. The CDR3 runs to 15 residues.

The rearrangement joins TRBV24-1 to TRBJ2-3, with TRBD2 identical over 8 bases. Germline trimming cut 4 bases from V and 0 bases from J; bases unmatched to any gene: 8. This CDR3 has 17 amino acids. Germline lookup yields CDR1 KGHDR and CDR2 SFDVKD. CDR3: CATSDPAGGASTDTQYF. DNA for the CDR3: TGTGCCACCAGTGACCCTGCGGGGGGCGCCAGCACAGATACGCAGTATTTT.

This clonotype came up many times. V and J are TRBV2 and TRBJ2-5; perhaps TRBD2 as D (6 bases). This CDR3 contains 15 residues. The V end was cut by 4 bases, the J end by 2 bases, with 14 bases between. Germline CDR1 reads SNHLY; CDR2 reads FYNNEI. CDR3 loop: CASSGPEGRQETQYF. The CDR3 DNA follows: TGTGCCAGCAGTGGGCCGGAGGGCAGACAAGAGACCCAGTACTTC.

The rearrangement links TRBV9 to TRBJ1-5; possible D gene TRBD1, 5 bases. Germline values: CDR1 SGDLS, CDR2 YYNGEE. This CDR3 has 15 amino acids. The V end was cut by 2 bases, the J end by 4 bases, with 13 bases between. CDR3 amino acids: CASSVGLGDNQPQHF. Written as DNA, the CDR3 is TGTGCCAGCAGCGTCGGCCTAGGGGATAATCAGCCCCAGCATTTT.

This clonotype was counted only a few times. V usage is TRBV6-1 and J usage is TRBJ2-7; 11 nucleotides line up with TRBD2. Per the germline V gene, CDR1 is MNHNS and CDR2 is SASEGT. The V segment lost 6 bases and the J segment 2 bases; nucleotides outside the gene matches: 6. CDR3 length equals 15 residues. The CDR3 spells CASRDLAGGPYEQYF. The CDR3 DNA sequence: TGTGCCAGCAGGGACCTAGCGGGAGGTCCCTACGAGCAGTACTTC.

There are a few counts of this clonotype. This chain connects TRBV11-3 to TRBJ2-3; 9 bases fit TRBD1. The CDR3 runs 18 residues. The V and J ends lost 5 bases and 5 bases, in that order; junction bases with no gene match: 17. Per the germline V gene, CDR1 is SGHNT and CDR2 is YENEEA. The CDR3 nucleotides read TGTGCCAGCAGCGTTTCATCAGCGGGGACAGGGATTGAAGATACGCAGTATTTT. This sequence encodes CASSVSSAGTGIEDTQYF.

This clonotype has ten or more counts. V is TRBV20-1 and J is TRBJ2-5, with TRBD1 matching 7 bases. V was pared by 0 bases and J by 2 bases, with 3 bases of the junction left unmatched. Germline CDR1 and CDR2: DFQATT and SNEGSKA (reference sequence). CDR3 length: 14 amino acids. CDR3 DNA: TGCAGTGCTAGAGAAGCAGGGGGACAAGAGACCCAGTACTTC. This sequence encodes CSAREAGGQETQYF.

This clonotype was counted at least ten times. The chain is built from TRBV27 and TRBJ2-1; D may match TRBD1 or TRBD2 (5 bases each). The CDR3 sequence is 14 residues long. Trimming stripped 5 bases from V and 4 bases from J, with 12 bases between. Germline V lookup: CDR1 MNHEY, CDR2 SMNVEV (reference sequence). This chain's CDR3 is CASSRRDEYNEQFF. As DNA, the CDR3 is TGTGCCAGCAGTCGCCGGGACGAGTACAATGAGCAGTTCTTC.

This sequence joins TRBV6-6 and TRBJ2-2; the match to TRBD2 covers 8 bases. V shed 5 bases, J shed 3 bases, and the junction held 17 bases outside the gene matches. This CDR3 is 19 amino acids long. Germline CDR1 MNHNY, CDR2 SVGAGI (reference sequence). The CDR3 nucleotides read TGTGCCAGCAGTCCCCGACCGCCGGAGGCGGGAGGTTACACCGGGGAGCTGTTTTTT. Its translation is CASSPRPPEAGGYTGELFF.

This clonotype was recorded at least ten times. This chain uses TRBV7-2 with TRBJ2-7, with TRBD2 identical over 12 bases. Germline V gene sequence: CDR1 SGHTA, CDR2 FQGNSA. The junction had 7 bases not matched to a gene; V was cut back by 4 bases and J by 0 bases. This CDR3 region has 17 residues. CDR3 residues: CASSSPSGRAFSYEQYF. In DNA form, the CDR3 reads TGTGCCAGCAGCTCCCCTAGCGGGAGGGCCTTCTCCTACGAGCAGTACTTC.